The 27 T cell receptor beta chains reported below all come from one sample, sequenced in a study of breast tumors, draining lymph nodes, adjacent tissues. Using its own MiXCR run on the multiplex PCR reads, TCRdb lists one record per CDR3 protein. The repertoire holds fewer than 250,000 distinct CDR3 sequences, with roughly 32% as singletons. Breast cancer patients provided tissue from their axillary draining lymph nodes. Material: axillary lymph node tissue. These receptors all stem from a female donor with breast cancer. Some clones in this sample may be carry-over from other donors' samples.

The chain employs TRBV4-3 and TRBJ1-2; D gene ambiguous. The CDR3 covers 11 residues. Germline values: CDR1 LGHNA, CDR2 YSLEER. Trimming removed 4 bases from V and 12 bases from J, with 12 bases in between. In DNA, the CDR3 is TGCGCCAGCAGCCCGCAACATGGAAACACCTTC. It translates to CASSPQHGNTF.

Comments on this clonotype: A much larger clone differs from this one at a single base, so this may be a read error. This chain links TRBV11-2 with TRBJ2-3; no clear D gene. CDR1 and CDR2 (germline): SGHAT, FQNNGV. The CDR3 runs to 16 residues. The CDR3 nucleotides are TGTGCCAGCAGCAAAGGCCAAGGACGTGGCGCAGATACGCAGTGTTTT. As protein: CASSKGQGRGADTQCF.

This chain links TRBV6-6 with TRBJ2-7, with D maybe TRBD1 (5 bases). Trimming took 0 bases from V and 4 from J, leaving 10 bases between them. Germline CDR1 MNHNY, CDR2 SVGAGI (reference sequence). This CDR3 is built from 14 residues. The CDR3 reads CASSYSDSRYEQYF. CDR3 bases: TGTGCCAGCAGTTACTCAGACAGCCGATACGAGCAGTACTTC.

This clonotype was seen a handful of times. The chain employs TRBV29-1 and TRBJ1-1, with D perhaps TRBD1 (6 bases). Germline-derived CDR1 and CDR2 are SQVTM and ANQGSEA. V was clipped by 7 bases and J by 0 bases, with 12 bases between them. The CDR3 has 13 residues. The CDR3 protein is CSASTGMNTEAFF. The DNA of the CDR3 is TGCAGCGCTTCGACAGGAATGAACACTGAAGCTTTCTTT.

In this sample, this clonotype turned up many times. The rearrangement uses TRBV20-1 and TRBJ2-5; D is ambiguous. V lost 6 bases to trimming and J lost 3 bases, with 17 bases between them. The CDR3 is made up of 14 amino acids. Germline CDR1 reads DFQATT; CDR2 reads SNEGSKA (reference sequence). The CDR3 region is CSAHLSRMEETQYF. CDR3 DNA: TGCAGTGCCCATTTATCAAGGATGGAAGAGACCCAGTACTTC.

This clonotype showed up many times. This CDR3 is CATSGNRPYEQYF. CDR3 nucleotides: TGTGCCACCAGCGGAAACAGGCCCTACGAGCAGTACTTC. The gene calls are TRBV15 and TRBJ2-7; a weak D match, TRBD1 (5 bases). This CDR3 spans 13 amino acids. The germline V and J ends were trimmed by 5 bases and 2 bases, with 10 bases remaining between them. CDR1 and CDR2 (germline): LNHNV, YYDKDF (reference sequence). The complete variable domain, with remaining parts taken from reference TRBV15 and TRBJ2-7, reads DAMVIQNPRYQVTQFGKPVTLSCSQTLNHNVMYWYQQKSSQAPKLLFHYYDKDFNNEADTPDNFQSRRPNTSFCFLDIRSPGLGDTAMYLCATSGNRPYEQYFGPGTRLTVT.

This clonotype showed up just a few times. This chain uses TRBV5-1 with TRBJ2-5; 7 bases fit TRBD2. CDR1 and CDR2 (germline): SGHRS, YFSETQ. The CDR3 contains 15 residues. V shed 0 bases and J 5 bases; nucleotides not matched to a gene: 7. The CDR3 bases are TGCGCCAGCAGCTTGGGCGGGAGACCCCACGAGACCCAGTACTTC. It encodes CASSLGGRPHETQYF.

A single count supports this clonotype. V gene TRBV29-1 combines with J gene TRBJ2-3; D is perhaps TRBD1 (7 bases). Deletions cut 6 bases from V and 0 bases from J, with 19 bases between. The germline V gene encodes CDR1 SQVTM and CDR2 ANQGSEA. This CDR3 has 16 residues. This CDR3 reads CSVASGGSTSTDTQYF. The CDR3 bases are TGCAGCGTAGCGTCAGGGGGGAGTACTAGCACAGATACGCAGTATTTT.

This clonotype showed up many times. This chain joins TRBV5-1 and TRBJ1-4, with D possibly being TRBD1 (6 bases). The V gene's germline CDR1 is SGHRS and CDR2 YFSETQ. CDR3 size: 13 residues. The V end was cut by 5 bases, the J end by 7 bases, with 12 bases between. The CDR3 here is CASSSGGSEKLFF. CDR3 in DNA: TGCGCCAGCAGTTCGGGGGGCTCTGAAAAACTGTTTTTT.

For the CDR3, the DNA is TGTGCCAGCAGTTTGGCGGGACCTAACTACGAGCAGTACTTC. This translates into CASSLAGPNYEQYF. The chain joins TRBV27 to TRBJ2-7, with a possible D match to TRBD2 (6 bases). Germline CDR1 and CDR2: MNHEY and SMNVEV (reference sequence). V lost 3 bases to trimming and J lost 3 bases, with 12 bases between them. CDR3 length: 14 amino acids.

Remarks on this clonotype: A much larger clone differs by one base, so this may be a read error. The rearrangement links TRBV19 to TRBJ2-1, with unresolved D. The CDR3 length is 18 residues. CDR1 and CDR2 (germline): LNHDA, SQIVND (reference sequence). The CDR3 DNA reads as TGTGCCAGTAGTATCCCCCCTCAGCGCTTAAGCTCCTACAATGAGCCGTTCTTC. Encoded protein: CASSIPPQRLSSYNEPFF.

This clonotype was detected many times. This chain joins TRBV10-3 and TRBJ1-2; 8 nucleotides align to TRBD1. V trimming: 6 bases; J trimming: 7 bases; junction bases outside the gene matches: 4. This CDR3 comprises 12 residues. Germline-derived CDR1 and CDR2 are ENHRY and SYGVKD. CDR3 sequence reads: CAIRTGEVGYTF. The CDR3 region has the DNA TGTGCCATCAGGACAGGGGAGGTTGGCTACACCTTC.

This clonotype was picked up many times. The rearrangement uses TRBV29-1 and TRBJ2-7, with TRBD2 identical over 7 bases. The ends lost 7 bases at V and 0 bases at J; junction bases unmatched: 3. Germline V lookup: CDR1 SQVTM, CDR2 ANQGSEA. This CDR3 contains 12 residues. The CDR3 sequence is CSAGTNSYEQYF. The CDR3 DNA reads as TGCAGCGCCGGGACTAACTCCTACGAGCAGTACTTC.

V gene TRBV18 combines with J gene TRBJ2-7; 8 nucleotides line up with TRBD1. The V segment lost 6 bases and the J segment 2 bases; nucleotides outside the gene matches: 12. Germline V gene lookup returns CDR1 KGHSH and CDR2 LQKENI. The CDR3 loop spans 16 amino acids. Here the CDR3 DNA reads TGTGCCAGCTCGTCTACAGGGACAGGAGGGACCTACGAGCAGTACTTC. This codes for CASSSTGTGGTYEQYF.

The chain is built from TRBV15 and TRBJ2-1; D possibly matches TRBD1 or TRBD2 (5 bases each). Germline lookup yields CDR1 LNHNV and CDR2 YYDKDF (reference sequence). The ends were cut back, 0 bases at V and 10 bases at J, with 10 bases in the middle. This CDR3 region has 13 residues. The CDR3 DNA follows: TGTGCCACCAGCAGAGACGATGGGGGAGAGCAGTTCTTC. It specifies CATSRDDGGEQFF.

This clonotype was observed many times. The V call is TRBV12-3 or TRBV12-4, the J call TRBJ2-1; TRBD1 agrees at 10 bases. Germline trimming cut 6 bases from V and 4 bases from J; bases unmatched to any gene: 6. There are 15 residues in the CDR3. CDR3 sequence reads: CASRPGTGAYNEQFF. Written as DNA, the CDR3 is TGTGCCAGCAGGCCCGGGACAGGGGCGTACAATGAGCAGTTCTTC.

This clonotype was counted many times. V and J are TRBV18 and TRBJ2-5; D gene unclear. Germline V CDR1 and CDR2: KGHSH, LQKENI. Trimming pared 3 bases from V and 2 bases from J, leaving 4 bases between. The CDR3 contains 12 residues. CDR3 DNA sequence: TGTGCCAGCTCACCCCGACAAGAGACCCAGTACTTC. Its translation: CASSPRQETQYF.

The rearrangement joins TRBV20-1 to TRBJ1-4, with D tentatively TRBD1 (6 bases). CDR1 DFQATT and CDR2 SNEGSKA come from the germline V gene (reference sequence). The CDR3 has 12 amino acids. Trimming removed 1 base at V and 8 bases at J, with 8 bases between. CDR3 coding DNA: TGCAGTGCTAGAGGGGGGCAGGAAAAACTGTTTTTT. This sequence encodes CSARGGQEKLFF.

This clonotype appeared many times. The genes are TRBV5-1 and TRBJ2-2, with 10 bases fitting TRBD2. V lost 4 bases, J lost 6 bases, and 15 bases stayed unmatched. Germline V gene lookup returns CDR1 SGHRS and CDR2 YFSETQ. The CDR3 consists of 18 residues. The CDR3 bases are TGCGCCAGCAGCCAGGGAGCGGGAGGGCCCCGGAGCCCCGGGGAGCTGTTTTTT. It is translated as CASSQGAGGPRSPGELFF.

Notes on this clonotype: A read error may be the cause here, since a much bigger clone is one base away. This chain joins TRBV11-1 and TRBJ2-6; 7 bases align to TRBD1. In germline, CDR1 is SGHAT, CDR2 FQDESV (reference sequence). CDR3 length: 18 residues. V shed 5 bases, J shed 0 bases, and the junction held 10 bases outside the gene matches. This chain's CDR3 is CASSPWGQPGSGANVLTF. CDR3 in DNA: TGTGCCAGCAGCCCCTGGGGACAGCCAGGCTCTGGGGCCAACGTCCTGACTTTC.

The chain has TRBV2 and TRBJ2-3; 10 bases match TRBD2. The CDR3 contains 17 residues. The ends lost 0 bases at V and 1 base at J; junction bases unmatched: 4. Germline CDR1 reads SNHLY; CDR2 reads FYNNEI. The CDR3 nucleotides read TGTGCCAGCAGTGAAGCGACGCTAGCGGGGGGCACAGATACGCAGTATTTT. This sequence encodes CASSEATLAGGTDTQYF.

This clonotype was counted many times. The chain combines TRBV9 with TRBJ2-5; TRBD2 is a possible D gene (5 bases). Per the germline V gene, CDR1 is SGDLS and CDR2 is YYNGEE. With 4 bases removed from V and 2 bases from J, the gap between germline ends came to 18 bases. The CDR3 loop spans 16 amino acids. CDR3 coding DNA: TGTGCCAGCAGCCCCGAAGGCGGAGGAGGACAAGAGACCCAGTACTTC. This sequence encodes CASSPEGGGGQETQYF. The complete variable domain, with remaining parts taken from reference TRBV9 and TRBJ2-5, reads DSGVTQTPKHLITATGQRVTLRCSPRSGDLSVYWYQQSLDQGLQFLIQYYNGEERAKGNILERFSAQQFPDLHSELNLSSLELGDSALYFCASSPEGGGGQETQYFGPGTRLLVL.

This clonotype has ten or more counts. The CDR3 DNA follows: TGTGCCAGCAGCGGATCGAGCTCCTATAATTCACCCCTCCACTTT. This sequence encodes CASSGSSSYNSPLHF. This chain links TRBV9 with TRBJ1-6, with D unclear. This CDR3 is 15 amino acids long. The germline V and J ends were trimmed by 3 bases and 0 bases, with 7 bases remaining between them. Germline V gene sequence: CDR1 SGDLS, CDR2 YYNGEE.

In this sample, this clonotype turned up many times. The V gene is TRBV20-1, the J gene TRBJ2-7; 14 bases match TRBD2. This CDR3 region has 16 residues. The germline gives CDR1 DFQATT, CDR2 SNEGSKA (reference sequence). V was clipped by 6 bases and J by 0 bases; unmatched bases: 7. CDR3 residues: CSAEGTSGGSSYEQYF. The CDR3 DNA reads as TGCAGTGCAGAAGGGACTAGCGGGGGCAGCTCCTACGAGCAGTACTTC.

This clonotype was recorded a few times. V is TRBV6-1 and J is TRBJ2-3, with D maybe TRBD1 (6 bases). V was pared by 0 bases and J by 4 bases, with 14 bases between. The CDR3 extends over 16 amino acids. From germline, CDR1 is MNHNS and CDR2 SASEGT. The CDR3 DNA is TGTGCCAGCAGTGAAGCTCAAGGTAACAGGGCAGATACGCAGTATTTT. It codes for CASSEAQGNRADTQYF.

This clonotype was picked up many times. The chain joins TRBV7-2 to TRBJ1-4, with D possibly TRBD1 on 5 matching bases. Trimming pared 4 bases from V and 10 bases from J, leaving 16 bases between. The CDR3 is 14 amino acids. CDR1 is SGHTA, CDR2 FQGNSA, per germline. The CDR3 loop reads CASSSSGNGVKLFF. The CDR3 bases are TGTGCCAGCAGCTCCTCAGGGAATGGCGTAAAACTGTTTTTT.

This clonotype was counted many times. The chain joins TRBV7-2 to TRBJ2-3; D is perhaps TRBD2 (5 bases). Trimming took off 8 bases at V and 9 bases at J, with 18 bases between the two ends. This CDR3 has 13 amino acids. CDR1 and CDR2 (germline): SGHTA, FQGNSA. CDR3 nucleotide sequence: TGTGCCAGCTCCACTTCCGGGGAGCTGACGCAGTATTTT. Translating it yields CASSTSGELTQYF.